This T cell receptor beta chain was captured in a study of Tregs in tolerant kidney transplant recipients. Germline V gene lookup returns CDR1 PRHDT and CDR2 FYEKMQ (reference sequence). The CDR3 covers 13 residues. V lost 4 bases, J lost 7 bases, and 6 bases stayed unmatched. The repertoire was sequenced with immunoSEQ multiplex PCR; TCRdb's copy has only in-frame clones and lacks some. The table lists 50,000 to 85,000 clones, roughly 89% of them singletons. This chain connects TRBV13 to TRBJ2-7; 8 nucleotides line up with TRBD2. The receptor was isolated from a human donor who received a combined kidney and bone marrow transplant. Source: CD8+ T cells from blood, taken before the transplant. The CDR3 is CASSSGGGREQYF. The CDR3 bases are TGTGCCAGCAGCTCGGGGGGGGGTCGGGAGCAGTACTTC.